The present T cell receptor beta chain was sequenced within a study of T cells in Graves' hyperthyroidism and ophthalmopathy. Study context: Peripheral blood samples were taken at initial diagnosis, prior to any treatment.

Template material for amplifying TCR beta CDR3 regions consisted of RNA transcripts. Initially, a first-round RT-PCR of the TCR CDR3 employed the HTBI primer set. TCRdb recomputed calls from the multiplex PCR reads with MiXCR, one row per CDR3 protein. In the table there are hundreds of thousands of distinct CDR3 sequences, approximately 14% of which are singletons. This clonotype was counted a few times. The antigen is not known. Uncontrolled infections, other autoimmune diseases, pregnancy or lactation led to exclusion of patients. General study findings and limits: The model forecast ophthalmopathy, anticipating it by a median about 7 months before onset.

Germline values: CDR1 DFQATT, CDR2 SNEGSKA (reference sequence). The trim removed 5 bases at V and 8 bases at J, leaving 6 bases unmatched. This CDR3 spans 13 amino acids. The TCR sequence derives from a man in his late teens or twenties with Graves' ophthalmopathy. The V call is TRBV20-1, the J call TRBJ1-2; 12 bases are shared with TRBD1. Material: blood. The CDR3: CSAGGQGAWGYTF. For the CDR3, the DNA is TGCAGTGCTGGGGGACAGGGGGCTTGGGGCTACACCTTC.